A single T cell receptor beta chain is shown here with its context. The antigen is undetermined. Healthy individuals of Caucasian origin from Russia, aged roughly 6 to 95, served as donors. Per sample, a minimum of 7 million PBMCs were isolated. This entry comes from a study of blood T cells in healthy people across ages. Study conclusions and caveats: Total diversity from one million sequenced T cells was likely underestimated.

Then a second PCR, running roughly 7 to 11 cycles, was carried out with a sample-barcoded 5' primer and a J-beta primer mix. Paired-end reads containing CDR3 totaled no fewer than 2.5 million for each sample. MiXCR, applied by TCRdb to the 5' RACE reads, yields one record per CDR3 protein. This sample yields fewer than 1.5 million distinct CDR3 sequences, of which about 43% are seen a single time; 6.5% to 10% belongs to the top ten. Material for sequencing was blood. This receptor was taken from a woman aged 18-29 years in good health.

The CDR3: CASSPHLAGEAEQFF. CDR3 nucleotide sequence: TGTGCCAGCAGCCCCCATCTAGCGGGAGAGGCGGAGCAGTTCTTC. The chain couples TRBV7-9 to TRBJ2-1; 10 bases agree with TRBD2. V lost 5 bases and J lost 10; bases outside the gene matches: 11. Germline loops: CDR1 SEHNR, CDR2 FQNEAQ (reference sequence). The CDR3 is made up of 15 amino acids.